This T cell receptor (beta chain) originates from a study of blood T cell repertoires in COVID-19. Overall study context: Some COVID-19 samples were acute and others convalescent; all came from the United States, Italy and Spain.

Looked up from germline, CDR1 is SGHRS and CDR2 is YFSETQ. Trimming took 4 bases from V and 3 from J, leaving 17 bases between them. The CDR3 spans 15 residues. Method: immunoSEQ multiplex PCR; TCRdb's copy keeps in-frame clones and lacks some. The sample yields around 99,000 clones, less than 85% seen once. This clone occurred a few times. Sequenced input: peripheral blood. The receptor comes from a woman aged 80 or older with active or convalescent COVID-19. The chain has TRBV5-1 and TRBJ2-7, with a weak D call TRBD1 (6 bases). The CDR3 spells CASSRETGTLYEQYF. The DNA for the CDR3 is TGCGCCAGCAGCAGAGAAACCGGGACACTCTACGAGCAGTACTTC.